Listed here are 27 T cell receptor beta chains from one sample, sequenced in a study of blood T cell repertoires in COVID-19. Clones were sequenced by immunoSEQ multiplex PCR, and TCRdb holds only the in-frame ones, with some missing. The table includes about 170,000 clones, approximately 86% detected once. Sequencing was carried out using peripheral blood. The receptor source for this set is a woman older than 75 with COVID-19, enrolled during active disease.

V usage is TRBV18 and J usage is TRBJ2-1, with 9 bases matching TRBD1. The CDR3 consists of 15 residues. Germline V gives CDR1 KGHSH, CDR2 LQKENI. V gave up 2 bases and J gave up 12 bases; unmatched junction bases: 11. This chain's CDR3 is CASSPEGTGSFGQFF. CDR3 DNA sequence: TGTGCCAGCTCACCAGAGGGGACAGGGTCCTTCGGGCAGTTCTTC.

This clone showed up just once. CDR3 in amino acids: CASSVNPYTDTQYF. The CDR3 DNA sequence: TGTGCCAGCAGCGTAAATCCTTACACAGATACGCAGTATTTT. The chain couples TRBV9 to TRBJ2-3; no reliable D call. Germline CDR1 and CDR2: SGDLS and YYNGEE. CDR3 length: 14 residues. With 1 base removed from V and 2 bases from J, the gap between germline ends came to 8 bases.

The chain employs TRBV19 and TRBJ2-3, with TRBD1 as a possible D gene (5 bases). The CDR3 is 13 residues long. Germline V lookup: CDR1 LNHDA, CDR2 SQIVND (reference sequence). Trimming took 7 bases from V and 5 from J, leaving 13 bases between them. DNA for the CDR3: TGTGCCAGTACGGCTTGGGGCGAAGATACGCAGTATTTT. Its translation is CASTAWGEDTQYF.

As for this clone: Relative to the germline gene, one junction end is altered; a read error may explain this. The chain uses TRBV6-1 and TRBJ2-1, with TRBD2 matching 8 bases. Germline loops: CDR1 MNHNS, CDR2 SASEGT. The CDR3 is 15 residues long. CDR3 nucleotide sequence: TGTGCCAGCACTGAATGGGCGGGAGGTTACAATGAGCAGTTCTTC. This translates into CASTEWAGGYNEQFF.

In DNA, the CDR3 is TGTGCCAGCAGCGTAGGTTCGAGCGGGAGCGCCACCGGGGAGCTGTTTTTT. It encodes CASSVGSSGSATGELFF. The chain links TRBV9 to TRBJ2-2; the match to TRBD2 covers 8 bases. With 0 bases clipped from V and 4 bases from J, the junction kept 8 bases outside the gene matches. CDR1 and CDR2 (germline): SGDLS, YYNGEE. The CDR3 has 17 amino acids.

The chain carries TRBV20-1 and TRBJ2-7; D unclear. The CDR3 spans 11 residues. Germline CDR1 and CDR2: DFQATT and SNEGSKA (reference sequence). Trimming left V 3 bases short and J 2 bases short, with 5 bases between. Here the CDR3 reads CSASLAYEQYF. CDR3 nucleotides: TGCAGTGCTAGCCTTGCCTACGAGCAGTACTTC.

This rearrangement joins TRBV9 to TRBJ2-1; the match to TRBD2 covers 14 bases. The CDR3 has 21 amino acids. V dropped 4 bases and J dropped 8; count of bases not matched to a gene: 23. Germline CDR1 and CDR2: SGDLS and YYNGEE. Here the CDR3 reads CASSHPRGTSGRERGGDEQFF. CDR3 nucleotide sequence: TGTGCCAGCAGCCATCCCCGGGGGACTAGCGGGAGAGAGAGGGGTGGGGATGAGCAGTTCTTC.

The chain uses TRBV2 and TRBJ1-2; 8 nucleotides match TRBD1. The CDR3 is 12 residues long. Trimming cost V 9 bases and J 3 bases; bases outside gene matches: 3. The germline V gene has CDR1 SNHLY and CDR2 FYNNEI. Here the CDR3 reads CASQTGDYGYTF. The CDR3 nucleotides read TGTGCCAGTCAGACAGGGGACTATGGCTACACCTTC.

This clone was picked up a small number of times. The chain carries TRBV29-1 and TRBJ1-5; no reliable D call. This CDR3 has 14 amino acids. The V and J ends lost 5 bases and 1 base respectively, with 12 bases between them. Germline V CDR1 and CDR2: SQVTM, ANQGSEA. The CDR3 region has the DNA TGCAGCGTTTCTGGCGGATCGAGCAATCAGCCCCAGCATTTT. Protein product: CSVSGGSSNQPQHF.

The genes are TRBV3-1 (or the pseudogene TRBV3-2) and TRBJ2-4, with 7 bases aligning to TRBD2. Per germline, CDR1 LGHDT and CDR2 YNNKEL (reference sequence). V dropped 2 bases and J dropped 6; count of bases not matched to a gene: 7. The CDR3 has 15 residues. The CDR3 is CASSQLGTSVNIQYF. DNA for the CDR3: TGTGCCAGCAGCCAACTAGGCACTAGCGTAAACATTCAGTACTTC.

This chain joins TRBV7-3 and TRBJ2-7; possibly TRBD2 for D (5 bases). This CDR3 is built from 13 residues. Trimming left V 3 bases short and J 6 bases short, with 12 bases between. CDR1 and CDR2 (germline): SGHTA, FQGTGA. In DNA, the CDR3 is TGTGCCAGCAGCTTTGACATTCGGGGCGAGCAGTACTTC. This codes for CASSFDIRGEQYF.

This clone was counted only a few times. CDR3 loop: CASTVSGRVVGEQFF. The CDR3 coding sequence is TGTGCCAGTACCGTTAGCGGGAGGGTAGTAGGGGAGCAGTTCTTC. The V gene is TRBV19, the J gene TRBJ2-1, with 11 bases lining up with TRBD2. J gave up 10 bases and V 7 bases, and 12 bases lay outside the gene matches. The CDR3 length is 15 residues. In germline, CDR1 is LNHDA, CDR2 SQIVND (reference sequence).

This sequence joins TRBV6-5 and TRBJ2-2; no definite D call. The CDR3 loop spans 15 amino acids. V was cut by 2 bases and J by 1 base, with 8 bases left in between. The germline V gene has CDR1 MNHEY and CDR2 SVGAGI. CDR3 sequence: CASSYAPGNTGELFF. The CDR3, as DNA: TGTGCCAGCAGTTACGCCCCCGGGAACACCGGGGAGCTGTTTTTT.

The chain employs TRBV5-1 and TRBJ2-5; 10 nucleotides agree with TRBD1. After removal of 2 bases from V and 7 bases from J, the junction contained 8 bases not matched to a gene. CDR3 length equals 15 residues. Germline values: CDR1 SGHRS, CDR2 YFSETQ. CDR3 protein: CASSFDRGPRTTQYF. The CDR3 DNA reads as TGCGCCAGCAGCTTTGACAGGGGGCCCCGAACGACCCAGTACTTC.

Here the CDR3 DNA reads TGTGCCAGCAGCCTAGACCGAGGACAACGATTCTCTGGGGCCGTCCTGACTTTC. Encoded protein: CASSLDRGQRFSGAVLTF. The genes are TRBV5-4 and TRBJ2-6, with a weak D call TRBD1 (5 bases). V was clipped by 4 bases and J by 12 bases, with 29 bases between them. The germline gives CDR1 SGHNT, CDR2 YYREEE (reference sequence). This CDR3 region has 18 residues.

The gene calls are TRBV7-3 and TRBJ2-7, with 8 bases lining up with TRBD2. The CDR3 totals 14 residues. Trimming took 5 bases from V and 3 from J; bases not matched to a gene: 6. Per germline, CDR1 SGHTA and CDR2 FQGTGA. This chain's CDR3 is CASSPSGTSYEQYF. The CDR3 DNA sequence: TGTGCCAGCAGCCCCTCCGGGACTAGCTACGAGCAGTACTTC. Drawing the rest from reference TRBV7-3 and TRBJ2-7, the complete variable domain is GAGVSQTPSNKVTEKGKYVELRCDPISGHTALYWYRQSLGQGPEFLIYFQGTGAADDSGLPNDRFFAVRPEGSVSTLKIQRTERGDSAVYLCASSPSGTSYEQYFGPGTRLTVT.

This chain links TRBV2 with TRBJ1-2, with TRBD1 as a possible D gene (6 bases). V was pared by 9 bases and J by 0 bases, with 14 bases between. This CDR3 is 14 amino acids long. Germline CDR1 SNHLY, CDR2 FYNNEI. The CDR3, as DNA: TGTGCCAGACTCCGGGACACAGCTAACTATGGCTACACCTTC. Encoded protein: CARLRDTANYGYTF.

This clone was seen a single time. The J gene is TRBJ1-4, the V gene TRBV7-9, with TRBD1 identical over 7 bases. Per germline, CDR1 SEHNR and CDR2 FQNEAQ (reference sequence). The ends lost 1 base at V and 8 bases at J; junction bases unmatched: 7. The length of the CDR3 is 15 residues. The CDR3 reads CASSLVEGAGEKLFF. Here the CDR3 DNA reads TGTGCCAGCAGCTTAGTGGAGGGGGCTGGGGAAAAACTGTTTTTT.

This clone appeared a few times. V is TRBV7-9 and J is TRBJ2-1; a possible D gene is TRBD2 (7 bases). The V end lost 3 bases, the J end lost 0 bases, and 18 bases lay between the germline ends. CDR3 length equals 18 residues. Per the germline V gene, CDR1 is SEHNR and CDR2 is FQNEAQ (reference sequence). CDR3 nucleotide sequence: TGTGCCAGCAGCTTGGGCGGGGGCCCTTCTAGCTCCTACAATGAGCAGTTCTTC. It encodes CASSLGGGPSSSYNEQFF. Together with reference TRBV7-9 and TRBJ2-1, the CDR3 gives the full variable domain: DTGVSQNPRHKITKRGQNVTFRCDPISEHNRLYWYRQTLGQGPEFLTYFQNEAQLEKSRLLSDRFSAERPKGSFSTLEIQRTEQGDSAMYLCASSLGGGPSSSYNEQFFGPGTRLTVL.

This chain uses TRBV28 with TRBJ1-2; no reliable D call. Trimming shortened V by 4 bases and J by 2 bases, and 11 bases separated the two germline ends. Germline V gives CDR1 MDHEN, CDR2 SYDVKM. The CDR3 loop spans 14 amino acids. Written as DNA, the CDR3 is TGTGCCAGCAGTTCACTGAACGAAAACTATGGCTACACCTTC. It translates to CASSSLNENYGYTF.

The chain is built from TRBV6-5 and TRBJ1-4; D not resolved. This CDR3 has 12 amino acids. The V and J ends lost 6 bases and 3 bases respectively, with 5 bases between them. Germline V gene data show CDR1 as MNHEY and CDR2 as SVGAGI. CDR3 bases: TGTGCCAGCAGGGGCGCTAATGAAAAACTGTTTTTT. Encoded protein: CASRGANEKLFF.

The genes are TRBV24-1 and TRBJ2-2; 8 bases are shared with TRBD1. V trimming: 7 bases; J trimming: 3 bases; junction bases outside the gene matches: 6. There are 15 residues in the CDR3. From germline, CDR1 is KGHDR and CDR2 SFDVKD. In DNA, the CDR3 is TGTGCCACCAGAGGACAGGGTGAGGACACCGGGGAGCTGTTTTTT. Its protein product is CATRGQGEDTGELFF.

The rearrangement joins TRBV9 to TRBJ1-3, with D possibly being TRBD1 (6 bases). The CDR3 contains 16 residues. CDR1 and CDR2 (germline): SGDLS, YYNGEE. The V and J ends lost 4 bases and 2 bases respectively, with 16 bases between them. The CDR3 DNA reads as TGTGCCAGCAGCCCCCGACCGGACAGCCCTGGAAACACCATATATTTT. It yields the protein CASSPRPDSPGNTIYF.

This chain connects TRBV6-5 to TRBJ1-5; no clear D. CDR1 is MNHEY, CDR2 SVGAGI, per germline. This CDR3 region has 14 residues. V was pared by 4 bases and J by 1 base, with 8 bases between. DNA of the CDR3: TGTGCCAGCAGTTCGGGTGGGAGCAATCAGCCCCAGCATTTT. Translating it yields CASSSGGSNQPQHF.

The genes are TRBV6-6 and TRBJ1-2; 10 nucleotides align to TRBD1. CDR3 length equals 15 residues. V trimming: 5 bases; J trimming: 4 bases; junction bases outside the gene matches: 7. Germline CDR1 and CDR2: MNHNY and SVGAGI (reference sequence). CDR3 amino acids: CASSGEDRGIYGYTF. Written as DNA, the CDR3 is TGTGCCAGCAGTGGAGAGGACAGGGGGATCTATGGCTACACCTTC.

This chain connects TRBV5-1 to TRBJ2-6; D unresolved. From germline, CDR1 is SGHRS and CDR2 YFSETQ. The CDR3 is 12 residues long. V lost 2 bases to trimming and J lost 7 bases, with 4 bases between them. The CDR3 here is CASSFSANVLTF. The CDR3 DNA reads as TGCGCCAGCAGCTTTTCTGCCAACGTCCTGACTTTC.

This clone was observed a single time. The chain combines TRBV5-1 with TRBJ1-3; 8 positions match TRBD1. Germline CDR1 is SGHRS and CDR2 is YFSETQ. V lost 3 bases and J lost 10; bases outside the gene matches: 9. This CDR3 has 14 amino acids. Written as DNA, the CDR3 is TGCGCCAGCAGCTCACGGACAGGGTCACCGACCATATATTTT. Translation gives CASSSRTGSPTIYF.